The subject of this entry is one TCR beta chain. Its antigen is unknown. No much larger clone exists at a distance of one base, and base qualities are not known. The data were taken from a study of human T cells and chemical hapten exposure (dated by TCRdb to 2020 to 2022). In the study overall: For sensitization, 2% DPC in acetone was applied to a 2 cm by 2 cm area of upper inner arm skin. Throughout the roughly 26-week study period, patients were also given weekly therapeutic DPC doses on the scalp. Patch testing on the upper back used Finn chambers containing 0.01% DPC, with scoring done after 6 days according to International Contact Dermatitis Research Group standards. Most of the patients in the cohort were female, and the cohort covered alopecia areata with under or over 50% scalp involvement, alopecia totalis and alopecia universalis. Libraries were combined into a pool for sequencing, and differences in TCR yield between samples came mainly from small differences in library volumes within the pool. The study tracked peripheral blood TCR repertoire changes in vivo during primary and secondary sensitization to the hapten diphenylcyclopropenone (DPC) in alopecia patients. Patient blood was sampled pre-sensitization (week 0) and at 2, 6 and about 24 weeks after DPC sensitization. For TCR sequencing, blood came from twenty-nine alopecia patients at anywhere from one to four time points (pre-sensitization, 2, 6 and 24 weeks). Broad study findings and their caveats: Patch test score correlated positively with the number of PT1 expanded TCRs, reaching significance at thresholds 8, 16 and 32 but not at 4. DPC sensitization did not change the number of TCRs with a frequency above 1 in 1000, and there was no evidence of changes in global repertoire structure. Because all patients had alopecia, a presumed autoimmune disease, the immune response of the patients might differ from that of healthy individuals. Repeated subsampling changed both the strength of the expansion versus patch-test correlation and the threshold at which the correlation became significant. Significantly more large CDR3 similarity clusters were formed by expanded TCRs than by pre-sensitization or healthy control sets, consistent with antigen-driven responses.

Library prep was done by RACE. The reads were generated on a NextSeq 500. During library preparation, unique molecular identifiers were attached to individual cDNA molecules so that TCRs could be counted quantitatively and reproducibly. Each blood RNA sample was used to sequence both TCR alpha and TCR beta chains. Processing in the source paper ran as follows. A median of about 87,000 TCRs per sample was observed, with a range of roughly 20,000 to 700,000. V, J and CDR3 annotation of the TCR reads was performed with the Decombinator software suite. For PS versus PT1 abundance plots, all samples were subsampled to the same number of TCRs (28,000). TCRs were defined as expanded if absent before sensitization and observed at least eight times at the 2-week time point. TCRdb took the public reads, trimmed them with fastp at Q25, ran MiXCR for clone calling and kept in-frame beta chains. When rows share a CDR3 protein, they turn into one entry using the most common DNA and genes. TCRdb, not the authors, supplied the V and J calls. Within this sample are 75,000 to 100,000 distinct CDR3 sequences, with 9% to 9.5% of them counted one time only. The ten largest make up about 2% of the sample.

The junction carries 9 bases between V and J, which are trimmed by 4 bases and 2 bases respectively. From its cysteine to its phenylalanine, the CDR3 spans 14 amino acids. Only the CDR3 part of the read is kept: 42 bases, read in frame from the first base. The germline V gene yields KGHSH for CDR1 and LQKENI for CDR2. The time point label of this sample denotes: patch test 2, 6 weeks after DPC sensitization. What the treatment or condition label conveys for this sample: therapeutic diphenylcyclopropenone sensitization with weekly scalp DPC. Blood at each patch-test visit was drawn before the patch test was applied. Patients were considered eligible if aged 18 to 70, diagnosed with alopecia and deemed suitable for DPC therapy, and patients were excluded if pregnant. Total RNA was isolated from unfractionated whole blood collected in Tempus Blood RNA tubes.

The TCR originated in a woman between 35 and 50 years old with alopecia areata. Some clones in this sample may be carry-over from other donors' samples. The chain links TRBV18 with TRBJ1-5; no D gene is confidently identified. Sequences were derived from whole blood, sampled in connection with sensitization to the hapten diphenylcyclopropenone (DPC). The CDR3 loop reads CASSRARGNQPQHF. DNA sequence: TGTGCCAGCTCACGGGCCCGAGGCAATCAGCCCCAGCATTTT.